Following are 32 T cell receptor beta chains from one sample sequenced in a study of cytomegalovirus exposure and HLA in healthy donors. The PCR had 60 Vbeta and 13 Jbeta primers. Using immunoSEQ multiplex PCR, the repertoire was profiled, and TCRdb retains in-frame clones only, with some absent. The profile covers some 120,000 clones, with about three quarters appearing a single time and 5.5% to 8% taken by the ten largest. Sequencing was done on a sample of PBMCs. All receptors come from a woman in her 40s in good health and CMV-seronegative.

The DNA of the CDR3 is TGTGCCAGCAGTTTAGCGGGAGGGGGGGGCAATGAGCAGTTCTTC. The encoded protein is CASSLAGGGGNEQFF. The chain combines TRBV28 with TRBJ2-1, with 9 nucleotides matching TRBD2. After removal of 2 bases from V and 6 bases from J, the junction contained 5 bases not matched to a gene. The germline V gene has CDR1 MDHEN and CDR2 SYDVKM. The CDR3 has 15 amino acids.

This clone was seen more than once but under ten times. The junction does not match germline at one end; this may be a read error. This chain connects TRBV7-2 to TRBJ2-6, with TRBD2 identical over 11 bases. Germline V lookup: CDR1 SGHTA, CDR2 FQGNSA. The length of the CDR3 is 18 residues. CDR3 sequence: CASSSITSGSAGANGLTF. CDR3 in DNA: TGTGCCAGCAGCTCAATCACTAGCGGGAGTGCTGGGGCCAACGGCCTGACTTTC.

This clone was recorded a few times. The chain joins TRBV4-1 to TRBJ2-3; a possible D gene is TRBD2 (6 bases). V lost 3 bases, J lost 3 bases, and 13 bases lay in between. In germline, CDR1 is MGHRA, CDR2 YSYEKL. This CDR3 is built from 15 residues. The DNA for the CDR3 is TGCGCCAGCAGCCAGGTGTGGGGAGGAACAGATACGCAGTATTTT. Translation gives CASSQVWGGTDTQYF.

The chain uses TRBV7-9 and TRBJ2-3; 8 bases are a match to TRBD2. The CDR3 consists of 16 residues. Germline V lookup: CDR1 SEHNR, CDR2 FQNEAQ (reference sequence). Trimming removed 4 bases from V and 2 bases from J; junction bases left unmatched: 8. CDR3 nucleotides: TGTGCCAGCAGCTCACAGAATAGCGGGGACACAGATACGCAGTATTTT. Translation: CASSSQNSGDTDTQYF.

The gene calls are TRBV28 and TRBJ1-1; TRBD1 agrees at 8 bases. There are 13 residues in the CDR3. Germline V gene sequence: CDR1 MDHEN, CDR2 SYDVKM. The V and J ends lost 5 bases and 3 bases, in that order; junction bases with no gene match: 2. CDR3 DNA: TGTGCCAGCAGTGGACAGGGATACACTGAAGCTTTCTTT. Protein product: CASSGQGYTEAFF. The whole variable domain, remainder taken from reference TRBV28 and TRBJ1-1, is DVKVTQSSRYLVKRTGEKVFLECVQDMDHENMFWYRQDPGLGLRLIYFSYDVKMKEKGDIPEGYSVSREKKERFSLILESASTNQTSMYLCASSGQGYTEAFFGQGTRLTVV.

This chain uses TRBV7-2 with TRBJ2-3; D is possibly TRBD1 (6 bases). The CDR3 is 14 amino acids. CDR1 and CDR2 from the germline V gene are SGHTA and FQGNSA. Trimming cost V 5 bases and J 7 bases, with 16 bases left between them. The DNA for the CDR3 is TGTGCCAGCAGCCAGGGGCAGGGACCCAATACGCAGTATTTT. This encodes CASSQGQGPNTQYF.

Comments on this clone: At one boundary the junction diverges from the germline segment, which might be a read error. The chain carries TRBV5-1 and TRBJ2-7, with 8 bases identical to TRBD2. CDR3 length equals 12 residues. Germline loops: CDR1 SGHRS, CDR2 YFSETQ. DNA for the CDR3: TGTGCCAGCAGCCCCGGGGGGGGCGAGCAGTACTTC. Protein product: CASSPGGGEQYF.

The chain joins TRBV19 to TRBJ2-7, with 12 bases lining up with TRBD2. Germline V gene data show CDR1 as LNHDA and CDR2 as SQIVND (reference sequence). The J segment lost 4 bases and the V segment lost 3 bases, leaving 4 bases of the junction unmatched. The CDR3 has 15 residues. The CDR3 here is CASSMTSGSLYEQYF. DNA for the CDR3: TGTGCCAGTAGTATGACTAGCGGGAGTCTTTACGAGCAGTACTTC.

The chain is built from TRBV6-6 and TRBJ2-2; the match to TRBD2 covers 10 bases. This CDR3 is built from 16 residues. Trimming removed 6 bases from V and 4 bases from J; junction bases left unmatched: 8. CDR1 and CDR2 (germline): MNHNY, SVGAGI (reference sequence). The CDR3 sequence is CASSARLAGPTGELFF. CDR3 sequence (DNA): TGTGCCAGCAGCGCCCGACTAGCGGGTCCCACCGGGGAGCTGTTTTTT.

A note on this clone: The junction departs from the called germline gene at one end, perhaps through a read error. This chain joins TRBV7-9 and TRBJ1-2, with D unclear. CDR1 and CDR2 (germline): SEHNR, FQNEAQ (reference sequence). This CDR3 region has 16 residues. This CDR3 reads CSSSSGGNGPNYGYTF. DNA of the CDR3: TGTTCCAGCAGCTCCGGAGGTAACGGGCCCAACTATGGCTACACCTTC. Complete variable domain (other parts from reference TRBV7-9 and TRBJ1-2): DTGVSQNPRHKITKRGQNVTFRCDPISEHNRLYWYRQTLGQGPEFLTYFQNEAQLEKSRLLSDRFSAERPKGSFSTLEIQRTEQGDSAMYLCSSSSGGNGPNYGYTFGSGTRLTVV.

The V and J genes are TRBV14 and TRBJ2-7; the D gene is possibly TRBD2 (6 bases). This CDR3 has 20 amino acids. From germline, CDR1 is SGHDN and CDR2 FVKESK. Between the trimmed V and J ends, which lost 4 bases and 1 base, there was a span of 29 bases. In DNA, the CDR3 is TGTGCCAGCAGCCTAACCCAGAGCGCGATTAGGGTAGCGGATTCCTACGAGCAGTACTTC. Translating it yields CASSLTQSAIRVADSYEQYF.

V gene TRBV16 combines with J gene TRBJ2-1; 7 bases are a match to TRBD2. Trimming took 1 base from V and 7 from J; bases not matched to a gene: 7. Per the germline V gene, CDR1 is KGHSY and CDR2 is FQNENV. This CDR3 spans 15 amino acids. The DNA of the CDR3 is TGTGCCAGCAGCCAATGGGGAGGGGAAATAAATGAGCAGTTCTTC. This sequence encodes CASSQWGGEINEQFF.

The rearrangement links TRBV28 to TRBJ1-2; D remains ambiguous. V shed 1 base and J shed 4 bases, with 4 bases lying between them. Germline CDR1 is MDHEN and CDR2 is SYDVKM. The CDR3 is 12 amino acids. CDR3 sequence (DNA): TGTGCCAGCAGTTTATACGGCTATGGCTACACCTTC. Translated: CASSLYGYGYTF.

The gene calls are TRBV18 and TRBJ2-5; 9 nucleotides align to TRBD1. This CDR3 has 14 residues. Germline loops: CDR1 KGHSH, CDR2 LQKENI. Germline trimming cut 3 bases from V and 2 bases from J; bases unmatched to any gene: 1. CDR3: CASSPGQGQETQYF. In nucleotides, the CDR3 is TGTGCCAGCTCACCTGGACAGGGGCAAGAGACCCAGTACTTC.

The chain is built from TRBV5-7 and TRBJ1-5; D uncertain. TRBV5-7 is noted as an ORF with a role that remains uncertain. V was trimmed by 3 bases and J by 12 bases, leaving 10 bases between them. The CDR3 is 11 amino acids. The CDR3 loop reads CASSSPPGQHF. The CDR3 DNA follows: TGTGCCAGCAGCTCCCCCCCGGGCCAGCATTTT.

The chain links TRBV6-1 to TRBJ1-1; 8 bases map to TRBD1. Trimming removed 5 bases from V and 0 bases from J; junction bases left unmatched: 2. In germline, CDR1 is MNHNS, CDR2 SASEGT. There are 14 residues in the CDR3. The chain's CDR3 is CASSNRGMNTEAFF. The CDR3 DNA reads as TGTGCCAGCAGTAACAGGGGGATGAACACTGAAGCTTTCTTT.

The V call is TRBV4-1, the J call TRBJ2-1, with D possibly TRBD2 on 5 matching bases. Trimming removed 2 bases at V and 8 bases at J, with 19 bases between. The CDR3 is 16 residues long. Per the germline V gene, CDR1 is MGHRA and CDR2 is YSYEKL. CDR3 amino acids: CASSQSQAYPGDEQFF. The CDR3 DNA reads as TGCGCCAGCAGCCAAAGTCAGGCCTACCCCGGGGATGAGCAGTTCTTC.

CDR3 in amino acids: CASSLTPLGGIAYEQYF. Written as DNA, the CDR3 is TGTGCCAGCAGTTTAACCCCCCTTGGGGGGATCGCCTACGAGCAGTACTTC. V is TRBV28 and J is TRBJ2-7; a possible D gene is TRBD2 (6 bases). This CDR3 is built from 17 residues. V gave up 2 bases and J gave up 2 bases, with 19 bases separating them. Germline V gene lookup returns CDR1 MDHEN and CDR2 SYDVKM.

The chain is built from TRBV11-2 and TRBJ2-6, with TRBD2 matching over 7 bases. V lost 2 bases to trimming and J lost 0 bases; unmatched junction nucleotides: 4. The germline gives CDR1 SGHAT, CDR2 FQNNGV. The CDR3 is 17 amino acids. DNA for the CDR3: TGTGCCAGCAGCTTAAGGGGACTACGCTCTGGGGCCAACGTCCTGACTTTC. Residues: CASSLRGLRSGANVLTF.

The rearrangement joins TRBV27 to TRBJ2-1; D remains ambiguous. The germline gives CDR1 MNHEY, CDR2 SMNVEV (reference sequence). V was clipped by 4 bases and J by 7 bases, with 11 bases between them. This CDR3 has 13 residues. CDR3 sequence (DNA): TGTGCCAGCAGTTACGCTACACTAAATGAGCAGTTCTTC. It specifies CASSYATLNEQFF.

This chain uses TRBV7-2 with TRBJ1-1, with TRBD1 as a possible D gene (6 bases). V lost 2 bases to trimming and J lost 1 base, with 11 bases between them. This CDR3 has 15 amino acids. CDR1 is SGHTA and CDR2 is FQGNSA in the germline V gene. The CDR3 sequence: CASSLSGQRNTEAFF. CDR3 DNA sequence: TGTGCCAGCAGCTTATCCGGACAGAGGAACACTGAAGCTTTCTTT.

The chain combines TRBV6-5 with TRBJ2-7, with TRBD1 matching 9 bases. The germline CDR1 and CDR2 sequences are MNHEY and SVGAGI. V trimming: 5 bases; J trimming: 5 bases; junction bases outside the gene matches: 10. The CDR3 covers 15 residues. The CDR3 region has the DNA TGTGCCAGCAGTCGTGGGGACAGGGACTTCCACGAGCAGTACTTC. Translated: CASSRGDRDFHEQYF.

The V and J genes are TRBV4-3 and TRBJ2-4; weak D call: TRBD1 (6 bases). Per germline, CDR1 LGHNA and CDR2 YSLEER. Trimming pared 3 bases from V and 2 bases from J, leaving 8 bases between. The CDR3 length is 14 residues. The CDR3, as DNA: TGCGCCAGCAGCCAGGGACACACCAAAAACATTCAGTACTTC. Protein: CASSQGHTKNIQYF.

This chain joins TRBV28 and TRBJ2-7; the D gene is possibly TRBD2 (5 bases). Trimming removed 5 bases at V and 6 bases at J, with 14 bases between. From germline, CDR1 is MDHEN and CDR2 SYDVKM. The CDR3 contains 13 residues. CDR3 protein: CASSIGEWGEQYF. CDR3 in DNA: TGTGCCAGCAGTATCGGGGAGTGGGGCGAGCAGTACTTC.

A note on this clone: A read error may account for a junction end that differs from germline. This chain links TRBV5-6 with TRBJ2-4; TRBD1 might be the D (6 bases). CDR1 is SGHDT, CDR2 YYEEEE, per germline. The CDR3 has 14 amino acids. The chain's CDR3 is CASSGGQTKNSQYF. The CDR3 DNA is TGTGCCAGCAGCGGCGGACAGACCAAAAACAGTCAGTACTTC.

This chain links TRBV5-1 with TRBJ1-3; 7 bases are a match to TRBD1. Germline V gene sequence: CDR1 SGHRS, CDR2 YFSETQ. V trimming: 4 bases; J trimming: 4 bases; junction bases outside the gene matches: 8. The CDR3 sequence is 15 residues long. The chain's CDR3 is CASSPGGQVGNTIYF. The DNA for the CDR3 is TGCGCCAGCAGCCCCGGAGGACAGGTCGGAAACACCATATATTTT.

J is TRBJ2-7 and V is TRBV6-5, with 9 bases that match TRBD2. Germline V gene sequence: CDR1 MNHEY, CDR2 SVGAGI. The CDR3 is 16 amino acids. V lost 0 bases and J lost 2; bases outside the gene matches: 5. CDR3 sequence: CASSYSLAGFTYEQYF. DNA of the CDR3: TGTGCCAGCAGTTACTCTCTAGCGGGATTTACCTACGAGCAGTACTTC.

The chain joins TRBV7-9 to TRBJ2-5, with 8 positions matching TRBD1. The germline V gene has CDR1 SEHNR and CDR2 FQNEAQ (reference sequence). This CDR3 contains 16 residues. V shed 4 bases, J shed 2 bases, and the junction held 9 bases outside the gene matches. CDR3 nucleotide sequence: TGTGCCAGCAGCTCTCGCCGGGACAGGAGACAAGAGACCCAGTACTTC. As protein: CASSSRRDRRQETQYF. Complete variable domain (other parts from reference TRBV7-9 and TRBJ2-5): DTGVSQNPRHKITKRGQNVTFRCDPISEHNRLYWYRQTLGQGPEFLTYFQNEAQLEKSRLLSDRFSAERPKGSFSTLEIQRTEQGDSAMYLCASSSRRDRRQETQYFGPGTRLLVL.

This rearrangement joins TRBV25-1 to TRBJ2-7; 8 bases align to TRBD1. V gave up 4 bases and J gave up 4 bases; unmatched junction bases: 3. Germline V gene sequence: CDR1 MGHDK, CDR2 SYGVNS. The CDR3 loop spans 13 amino acids. CDR3 protein: CASSAGQDYEQYF. The CDR3, as DNA: TGTGCCAGCAGTGCGGGACAGGATTACGAGCAGTACTTC.

This chain uses TRBV18 with TRBJ2-3; 10 bases align to TRBD1. Germline V lookup: CDR1 KGHSH, CDR2 LQKENI. V shed 6 bases, J shed 3 bases, and the junction held 9 bases outside the gene matches. The CDR3 totals 16 residues. The CDR3 loop reads CASSPTGGGGTDTQYF. The CDR3 coding sequence is TGTGCCAGCTCTCCGACAGGGGGCGGTGGAACAGATACGCAGTATTTT.

The chain couples TRBV23-1 to TRBJ1-2, with TRBD1 identical over 7 bases. TRBV23-1 is recorded as an ORF, its role being uncertain. V lost 4 bases and J lost 6; bases outside the gene matches: 5. The CDR3 totals 13 residues. CDR3 sequence reads: CASSLRQGDGYTF. CDR3 coding DNA: TGCGCCAGCAGTCTAAGACAGGGTGATGGCTACACCTTC.

The V gene is TRBV4-3, the J gene TRBJ2-6; no clear D. The CDR3 loop spans 13 amino acids. V was shortened by 6 bases and J by 2 bases, with 5 bases between the two germline ends. CDR1 and CDR2 from the germline V gene are LGHNA and YSLEER. The CDR3 here is CASRAAGANVLTF. In DNA form, the CDR3 reads TGCGCCAGCAGGGCTGCTGGGGCCAACGTCCTGACTTTC.